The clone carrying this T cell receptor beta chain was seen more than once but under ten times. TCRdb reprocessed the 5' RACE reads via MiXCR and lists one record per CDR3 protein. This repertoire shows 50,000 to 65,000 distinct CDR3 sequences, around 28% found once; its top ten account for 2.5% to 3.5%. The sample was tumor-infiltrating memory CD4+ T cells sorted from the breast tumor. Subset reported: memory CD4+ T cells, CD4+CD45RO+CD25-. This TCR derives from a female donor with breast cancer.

The CDR3 DNA is TGTGCCAGCAGCCAGCCGATCCAGGGGGACGGTAATTCACCCCTCCACTTT. It encodes CASSQPIQGDGNSPLHF. The chain employs TRBV6-2 or TRBV6-3 and TRBJ1-6; 7 bases are a match to TRBD1. Per the germline V gene, CDR1 is MNHEY and CDR2 is SVGEGT. The CDR3 is 17 residues long. V shed 6 bases and J 6 bases; nucleotides not matched to a gene: 14.